Following are 15 T cell receptor beta chains from one sample sequenced in a study of blood T cell repertoires in COVID-19. Some clones are missing from TCRdb's copy, which holds only in-frame ones; the method was immunoSEQ multiplex PCR. The sample consists of a few hundred thousand clones, roughly 86% of them appearing once. The sequenced sample consisted of peripheral blood. The receptors originated from a man between 40 and 49 years old who had recovered from COVID-19.

The V call is TRBV6-2 or TRBV6-3, the J call TRBJ2-7, with 8 bases lining up with TRBD2. CDR1 and CDR2 (germline): MNHEY, SVGEGT. This CDR3 has 14 amino acids. Trimming took 4 bases from V and 1 from J; bases not matched to a gene: 3. The CDR3 reads CASSSGTRSYEQYF. CDR3 nucleotide sequence: TGTGCCAGCAGTTCCGGGACTAGGTCCTACGAGCAGTACTTC.

This chain connects TRBV9 to TRBJ2-7; TRBD2 agrees at 8 bases. V lost 3 bases, J lost 5 bases, and 10 bases stayed unmatched. Germline V gene sequence: CDR1 SGDLS, CDR2 YYNGEE. The CDR3 is 15 amino acids. Written as DNA, the CDR3 is TGTGCCAGCAGCGAGGGGACTAGTTTTAGCCACGAGCAGTACTTC. Translation gives CASSEGTSFSHEQYF.

The chain recombines TRBV9 with TRBJ2-3; 13 nucleotides agree with TRBD2. The CDR3 consists of 17 residues. V gave up 1 base and J gave up 3 bases; unmatched junction bases: 5. Germline V gene sequence: CDR1 SGDLS, CDR2 YYNGEE. The CDR3 DNA is TGTGCCAGCAGCGTATCAGGGACTAGCGGGGTTACAGATACGCAGTATTTT. Its translation is CASSVSGTSGVTDTQYF.

This chain links TRBV19 with TRBJ2-7; no clear D gene. This CDR3 spans 13 amino acids. The V gene's germline CDR1 is LNHDA and CDR2 SQIVND (reference sequence). Trimming stripped 6 bases from V and 0 bases from J, with 9 bases between. The CDR3: CASRWAGSYEQYF. The CDR3 nucleotides read TGTGCCAGTAGGTGGGCCGGCTCCTACGAGCAGTACTTC.

The gene calls are TRBV3-1 (or the pseudogene TRBV3-2) and TRBJ1-6; 7 positions match TRBD1. The CDR3 has 15 residues. Germline V CDR1 and CDR2: LGHDT, YNNKEL (reference sequence). Unmatched junction bases numbered 10, after V lost 7 bases and J lost 7 bases. The CDR3 DNA reads as TGTGCCAGCACCTACAGGGGCGCGGGGAATTCACCCCTCCACTTT. Its translation is CASTYRGAGNSPLHF.

The chain joins TRBV27 to TRBJ1-1; 9 bases are shared with TRBD1. The junction had 4 bases not matched to a gene; V was cut back by 5 bases and J by 3 bases. Germline CDR1 MNHEY, CDR2 SMNVEV (reference sequence). There are 14 residues in the CDR3. The DNA for the CDR3 is TGTGCCAGCAGTCCCCGGACAGGGGACACTGAAGCTTTCTTT. It translates to CASSPRTGDTEAFF.

This chain connects TRBV15 to TRBJ2-1; the match to TRBD2 covers 11 bases. The V gene end was trimmed by 5 bases and the J gene end by 5 bases; junction bases not matched to a gene: 11. The germline CDR1 and CDR2 sequences are LNHNV and YYDKDF (reference sequence). There are 17 residues in the CDR3. CDR3 residues: CATSPTRVAGGDNEQFF. The CDR3 DNA reads as TGTGCCACCAGCCCTACCCGAGTAGCGGGAGGGGACAATGAGCAGTTCTTC.

The V gene is TRBV27, the J gene TRBJ1-2, with D perhaps TRBD1 (6 bases). The V gene's germline CDR1 is MNHEY and CDR2 SMNVEV (reference sequence). The CDR3 length is 14 residues. Trimming took 6 bases from V and 4 from J, leaving 15 bases between them. CDR3 nucleotide sequence: TGTGCCAGCAGCCAACAGGGAGTAGTCTATGGCTACACCTTC. It is translated as CASSQQGVVYGYTF.

V gene TRBV6-5 combines with J gene TRBJ1-4; maybe TRBD1 (5 bases). V lost 2 bases to trimming and J lost 6 bases, with 16 bases between them. Germline V lookup: CDR1 MNHEY, CDR2 SVGAGI. The CDR3 runs to 16 residues. As DNA, the CDR3 is TGTGCCAGCAGTTACGTATGGGGCGCGGACGATGAAAAACTGTTTTTT. It translates to CASSYVWGADDEKLFF.

This clone was picked up a small number of times. The genes are TRBV6-4 and TRBJ1-5; D may be TRBD1 (6 bases). The CDR3 consists of 18 residues. Trimming shortened V by 2 bases and J by 5 bases, and 22 bases separated the two germline ends. From germline, CDR1 is MRHNA and CDR2 SNTAGT. In nucleotides, the CDR3 is TGTGCCAGCAGTGACCCAAGCAGCAGGGGAGGGTCGGATCAGCCCCAGCATTTT. Its translation is CASSDPSSRGGSDQPQHF.

The chain links TRBV6-5 to TRBJ2-1, with TRBD2 matching 7 bases. V dropped 10 bases and J dropped 8; count of bases not matched to a gene: 8. CDR3 length: 12 residues. Germline V lookup: CDR1 MNHEY, CDR2 SVGAGI. The CDR3 DNA is TGTGCCACCCGGGACTATCCCGATGAGCAGTTCTTC. Translation: CATRDYPDEQFF.

This rearrangement joins TRBV10-1 to TRBJ2-7, with D tentatively TRBD2 (6 bases). The V end lost 2 bases, the J end lost 2 bases, and 13 bases lay between the germline ends. The germline CDR1 and CDR2 sequences are WNHNN and SYGVQD (reference sequence). This CDR3 has 15 residues. This CDR3 reads CASSEKGRKTYEQYF. CDR3 sequence (DNA): TGCGCCAGCAGTGAGAAGGGGAGGAAGACCTACGAGCAGTACTTC.

The chain combines TRBV4-1 with TRBJ2-7; 8 nucleotides match TRBD1. V lost 1 base and J lost 5; bases outside the gene matches: 10. CDR3 length: 16 amino acids. CDR1 and CDR2 from the germline V gene are MGHRA and YSYEKL. Written as DNA, the CDR3 is TGCGCCAGCAGCCAAGCCCGGACAGGGATTCTCCACGAGCAGTACTTC. Encoded protein: CASSQARTGILHEQYF.

This clone was counted between two and nine times. The chain uses TRBV30 and TRBJ1-6; 7 nucleotides agree with TRBD1. CDR1 is GTSNPN, CDR2 SVGIG, per germline (reference sequence). The CDR3 runs 14 residues. V shed 2 bases, J shed 10 bases, and the junction held 8 bases outside the gene matches. The CDR3 here is CAWSFSTGYSPLHF. The CDR3 DNA is TGTGCCTGGAGTTTTTCGACAGGGTACTCACCCCTCCACTTT.

This chain uses TRBV11-2 with TRBJ2-7; D perhaps matches TRBD2 (6 bases). The CDR3 consists of 13 residues. Germline V gene sequence: CDR1 SGHAT, CDR2 FQNNGV. V lost 7 bases to trimming and J lost 3 bases, with 13 bases between them. CDR3 amino acids: CASTQVGGYEQYF. CDR3 DNA sequence: TGTGCCAGCACCCAGGTGGGGGGCTACGAGCAGTACTTC.